Following are 6 T cell receptor beta chains from one sample sequenced in a study of shared clonotypes between healthy human individuals. Using immunoSEQ multiplex PCR, the repertoire was profiled, and TCRdb retains in-frame clones only, with some absent. The sample has approximately 2,300,000 clones; just under 95% are singletons. Sequencing used naive CD4+ T cells from PBMCs. Subset defined: CD45RA+ positively selected. The receptors were gathered from a man between 18 and 35 years old in good health. Some clones in this sample may be carry-over from other donors' samples.

The chain joins TRBV6-6 to TRBJ1-2; no clear D. This CDR3 contains 16 residues. CDR1 and CDR2 from the germline V gene are MNHNY and SVGAGI (reference sequence). Trimming stripped 0 bases from V and 4 bases from J, with 15 bases between. CDR3 in amino acids: CASSYSRPRNGYGYTF. CDR3 bases: TGTGCCAGCAGTTACTCCCGGCCCCGAAACGGCTATGGCTACACCTTC.

As for this clone: At the DNA level, this CDR3 is encoded by other sequences in the same sample as well. The CDR3 protein is CASSRLAGVADTQYF. CDR3 nucleotide sequence: TGTGCCAGCAGCCGACTAGCGGGAGTGGCAGATACGCAGTATTTT. The rearrangement joins TRBV7-3 to TRBJ2-3; 12 bases are shared with TRBD2. Unmatched junction bases numbered 4, after V lost 5 bases and J lost 4 bases. The CDR3 sequence is 15 residues long. Germline V gene sequence: CDR1 SGHTA, CDR2 FQGTGA.

About this clone: Different DNA sequences within this sample yield the same CDR3. The V call is TRBV6-1, the J call TRBJ1-2; a possible D gene is TRBD1 (6 bases). V lost 5 bases and J lost 4, with 11 bases in between. This CDR3 spans 13 amino acids. The germline CDR1 and CDR2 sequences are MNHNS and SASEGT. As DNA, the CDR3 is TGTGCCAGCAGTCCTGACAGGTCCTATGGCTACACCTTC. Its translation is CASSPDRSYGYTF.

The chain is built from TRBV6-6 and TRBJ2-5; no reliable D call. The CDR3 totals 12 residues. Germline values: CDR1 MNHNY, CDR2 SVGAGI (reference sequence). V was trimmed by 6 bases and J by 4 bases, leaving 9 bases between them. The CDR3 loop is CASSLLLETQYF. The CDR3 DNA reads TGTGCCAGCAGCCTACTCTTAGAGACCCAGTACTTC.

The rearrangement links TRBV11-2 to TRBJ2-7; 8 nucleotides line up with TRBD1. Germline V gives CDR1 SGHAT, CDR2 FQNNGV. The CDR3 has 15 amino acids. V was clipped by 0 bases and J by 3 bases; unmatched bases: 4. This chain's CDR3 is CASSLDLTGGYEQYF. CDR3 nucleotides: TGTGCCAGCAGCTTAGATCTCACAGGGGGCTACGAGCAGTACTTC.

The V and J genes are TRBV2 and TRBJ1-5; no reliable D call. The CDR3 has 14 residues. V dropped 2 bases and J dropped 7 bases, with 12 bases sitting between them. Germline lookup yields CDR1 SNHLY and CDR2 FYNNEI. Written as DNA, the CDR3 is TGTGCCAGCAGTGAAAGCGTAGTTTTACAGCCCCAGCATTTT. Residues: CASSESVVLQPQHF.